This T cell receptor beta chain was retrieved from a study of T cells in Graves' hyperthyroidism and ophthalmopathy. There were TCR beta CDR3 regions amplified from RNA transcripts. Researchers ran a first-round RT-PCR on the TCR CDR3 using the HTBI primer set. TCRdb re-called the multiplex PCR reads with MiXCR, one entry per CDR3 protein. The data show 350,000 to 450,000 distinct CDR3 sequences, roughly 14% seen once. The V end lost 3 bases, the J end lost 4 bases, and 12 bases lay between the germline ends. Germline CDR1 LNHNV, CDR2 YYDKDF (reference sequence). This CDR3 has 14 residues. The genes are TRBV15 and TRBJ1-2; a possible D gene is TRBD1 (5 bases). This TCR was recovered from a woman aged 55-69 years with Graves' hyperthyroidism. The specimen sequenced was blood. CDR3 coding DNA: TGTGCCACCAGCAGCCCCCGGGGGGGCTATGGCTACACCTTC. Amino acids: CATSSPRGGYGYTF.